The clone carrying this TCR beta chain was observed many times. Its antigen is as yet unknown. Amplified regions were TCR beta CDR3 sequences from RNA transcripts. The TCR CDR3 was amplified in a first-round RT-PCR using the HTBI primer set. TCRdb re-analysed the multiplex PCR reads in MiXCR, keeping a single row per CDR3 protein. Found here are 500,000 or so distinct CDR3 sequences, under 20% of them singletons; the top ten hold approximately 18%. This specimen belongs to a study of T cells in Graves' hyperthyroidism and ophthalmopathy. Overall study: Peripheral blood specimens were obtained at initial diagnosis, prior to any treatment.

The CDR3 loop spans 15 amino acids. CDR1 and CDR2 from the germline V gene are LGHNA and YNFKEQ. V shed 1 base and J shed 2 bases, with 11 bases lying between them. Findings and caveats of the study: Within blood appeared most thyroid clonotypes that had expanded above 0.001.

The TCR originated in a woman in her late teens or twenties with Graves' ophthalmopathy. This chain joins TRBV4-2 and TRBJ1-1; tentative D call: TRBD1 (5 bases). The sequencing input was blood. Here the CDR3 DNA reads TGTGCCAGCAGCCAAGGTTCGGGGGGAAACACTGAAGCTTTCTTT. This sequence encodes CASSQGSGGNTEAFF.